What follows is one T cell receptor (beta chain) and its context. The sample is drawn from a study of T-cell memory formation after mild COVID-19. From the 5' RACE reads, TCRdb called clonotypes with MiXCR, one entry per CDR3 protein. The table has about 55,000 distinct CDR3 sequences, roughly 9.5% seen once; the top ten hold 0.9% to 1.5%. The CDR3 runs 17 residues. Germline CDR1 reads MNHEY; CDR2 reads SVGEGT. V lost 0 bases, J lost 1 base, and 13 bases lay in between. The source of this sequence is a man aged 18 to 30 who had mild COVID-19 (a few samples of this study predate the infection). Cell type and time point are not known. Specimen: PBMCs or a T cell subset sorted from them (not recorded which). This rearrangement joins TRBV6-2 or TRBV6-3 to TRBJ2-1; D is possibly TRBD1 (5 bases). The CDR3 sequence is CASSYSILKGSYNEQFF. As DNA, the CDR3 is TGTGCCAGCAGTTACTCGATACTTAAGGGGTCCTACAATGAGCAGTTCTTC.